This TCR beta chain was captured by sequencing in a study of blood T cells in healthy people across ages. General study points: Naive T cell percentage strongly correlated with TCR beta diversity.

Germline V gene sequence: CDR1 LNHNV, CDR2 YYDKDF (reference sequence). There are 17 residues in the CDR3. Trimming stripped 4 bases from V and 5 bases from J, with 23 bases between. A second PCR of about 6 to 12 cycles used a sample-barcoded 5' primer and a J-beta primer mix. MiXCR, run by TCRdb on the 5' RACE reads, gives a single entry per CDR3 protein. The data contain around 970,000 distinct CDR3 sequences, roughly 51% of them singletons. In regard to this clonotype: As yet, its antigen is unknown.

The receptor comes from a woman aged 55-70 years in good health. The rearrangement links TRBV15 to TRBJ1-1; TRBD1 might be the D (6 bases). Sequencing was performed on blood. The CDR3 protein is CATSTEDGMGARTEAFF. DNA for the CDR3: TGTGCCACCAGCACCGAGGATGGTATGGGGGCGAGGACTGAAGCTTTCTTT.